The 3 T cell receptor delta chains below were found in one sample sequenced in a study of Vδ1+ human thymocytes. General study results and limits: Thymic TRG and TRD repertoires appeared highly polyclonal, with Gaussian CDR3 length distributions.

The template was reverse-transcribed extracted RNA. The CDR3 regions were amplified by multiplex PCR from V-gene primers to a constant-region primer. TCRdb made new clone calls on the multiplex PCR reads using CATT. The sample includes over 45,000 delta-chain clones, more than 15% seen only once; the top ten take approximately 0.5%. The antigens these receptors bind are not known. Sequencing used Vdelta1+ gamma-delta thymocytes from the thymus. Subset given: FACS-sorted CD3+ TCRalphabeta- TCRVdelta1+ TCRVdelta2- thymocytes. The origin of the receptors is a boy under two years old who had congenital heart surgery.

The chain joins TRDV1 to TRDJ1, with 11 nucleotides matching TRDD3. Germline V gene data show CDR1 as TSWWSYY and CDR2 as QGS. This CDR3 comprises 23 residues. V lost 8 bases to trimming and J lost 4 bases; unmatched junction nucleotides: 33. The CDR3 nucleotides are TGTGCTCTTTCTAGTTTCTCGGCCTTCCCAACGAGGGGTACTGGGGGATATCACGATAAACTCATCTTT. Encoded protein: CALSSFSAFPTRGTGGYHDKLIF.

The gene calls are TRDV1 and TRDJ1, with D perhaps TRDD2 (5 bases). Trimming pared 5 bases from V and 0 bases from J, leaving 10 bases between. Germline CDR1 and CDR2: TSWWSYY and QGS. CDR3 length: 14 residues. CDR3 sequence reads: CALGTLPYTDKLIF. CDR3 in DNA: TGTGCTCTTGGGACTCTTCCATACACCGATAAACTCATCTTT.

The chain carries TRDV1 and TRDJ1; 8 bases are a match to TRDD3. The CDR3 is made up of 16 amino acids. From germline, CDR1 is TSWWSYY and CDR2 QGS. The ends lost 4 bases at V and 1 base at J; junction bases unmatched: 8. Here the CDR3 reads CALGVRGGGSTDKLIF. DNA of the CDR3: TGTGCTCTTGGGGTCAGGGGTGGGGGATCCACCGATAAACTCATCTTT.